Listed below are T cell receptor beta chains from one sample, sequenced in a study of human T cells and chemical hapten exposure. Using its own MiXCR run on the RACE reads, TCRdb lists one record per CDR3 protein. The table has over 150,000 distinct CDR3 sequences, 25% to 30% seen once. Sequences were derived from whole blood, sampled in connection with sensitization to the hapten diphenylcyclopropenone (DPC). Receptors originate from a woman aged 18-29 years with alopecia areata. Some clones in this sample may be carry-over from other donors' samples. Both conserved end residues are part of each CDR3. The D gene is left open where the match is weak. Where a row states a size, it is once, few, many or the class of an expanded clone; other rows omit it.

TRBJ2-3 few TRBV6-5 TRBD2 TGTGCCAGCGGAGTAGCGGGTTACACAGATACGCAGTATTTT CASGVAGYTDTQYF
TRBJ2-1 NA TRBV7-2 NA TGTGCCAGCAGCACCACACGGACTCAGCAGTTCTTC CASSTTRTQQFF
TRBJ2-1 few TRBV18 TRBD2 TGTGCCAGCTCACCAAAGCCTAGCGGGAGCTCCTACAATGAGCAGTTCTTC CASSPKPSGSSYNEQFF
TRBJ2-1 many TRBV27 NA TGTGCCAGCAGCCGTGAGGATGAGCAGTTCTTC CASSREDEQFF
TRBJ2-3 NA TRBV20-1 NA TGCAGTGCTCGAACCATCCGGGACGTCTATACGCAGTATTTT CSARTIRDVYTQYF
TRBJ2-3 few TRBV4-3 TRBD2 TGCGCCAGCAGCCACGCCATAGCGGGGGGGGGCACAGATACGCAGTATTTT CASSHAIAGGGTDTQYF
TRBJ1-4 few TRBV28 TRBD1 TGTGCCAGCAGCCGGGACAGACTTAATGAAAAACTGTTTTTT CASSRDRLNEKLFF
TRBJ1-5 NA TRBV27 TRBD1 TGTGCCAGCAGTCATGGACAGGGGGCGCGTCAGCCCCAGCATTTT CASSHGQGARQPQHF
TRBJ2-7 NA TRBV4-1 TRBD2 TGCGCCAGCAGAGGGCTAGCGGGAGCAAACGAGCAGTACTTC CASRGLAGANEQYF
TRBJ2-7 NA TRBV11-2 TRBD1 TGTGCCAGCAGCCCCTCGGACAGGCCCTACGAGCAGTACTTC CASSPSDRPYEQYF
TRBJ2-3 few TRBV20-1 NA TGCAGTGCTAGGGGTGGAGCCGCGAACACAGATACGCAGTATTTT CSARGGAANTDTQYF
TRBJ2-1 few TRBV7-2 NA TGTGCCAGCCGCGTAGGGGGCGGGGGGTACAATGAGCAGTTCTTC CASRVGGGGYNEQFF
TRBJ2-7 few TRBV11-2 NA TGTGCCAGCAGCTTAGACGGGACGTTGGACGAGCAGTACTTC CASSLDGTLDEQYF
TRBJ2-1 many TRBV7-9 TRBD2 TGTGCCAGCAGCCCAGGGACTAGCGGGAGCAATGAGCAGTTCTTC CASSPGTSGSNEQFF
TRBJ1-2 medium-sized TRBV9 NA TGTGCCAGCAGCGTAGCAGGGCCTAGCTATGGCTACACCTTC CASSVAGPSYGYTF
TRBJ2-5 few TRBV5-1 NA TGCGCCAGCAATCCGGGGTTCCAAGAGACCCAGTACTTC CASNPGFQETQYF
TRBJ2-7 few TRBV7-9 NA TGTGCCAGCGGGCGGGCCTACGAGCAGTACTTC CASGRAYEQYF
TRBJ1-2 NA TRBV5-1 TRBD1 TGCGCCAGCAGCCCGTCGGGACAGGGCTATGGCTACACCTTC CASSPSGQGYGYTF
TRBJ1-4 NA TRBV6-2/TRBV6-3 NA TGTGCCAGCAGTTACACGGCAGGGGTTGAGAATGAAAAACTGTTTTTT CASSYTAGVENEKLFF
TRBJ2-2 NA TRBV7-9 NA TGTGCCAGCAGCCCCAACCTTGCCGGGGAGCTGTTTTTT CASSPNLAGELFF
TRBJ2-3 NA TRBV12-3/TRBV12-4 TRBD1 TGTGCCAGCAACAGGGACAGGGAGAGCGCGGATACGCAGTATTTT CASNRDRESADTQYF
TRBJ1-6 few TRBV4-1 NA TGCGCCAGCAGCCAAGTGCCATGGAGTTCACCCCTCCACTTT CASSQVPWSSPLHF
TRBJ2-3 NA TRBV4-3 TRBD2 TGCGCCACCGCGGAGACTAGCGGGACAACTAGCACAGATACGCAGTATTTT CATAETSGTTSTDTQYF
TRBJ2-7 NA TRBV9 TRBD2 TGTGCCAGCAGCGTAGCGAGCGGGAGTTACGAGCAGTACTTC CASSVASGSYEQYF
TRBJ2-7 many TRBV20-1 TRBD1 TGCAGTGCTAACCCTGCAATAATAGTCCCGGGACAGGTTATGGACGAGCAGTACTTC CSANPAIIVPGQVMDEQYF
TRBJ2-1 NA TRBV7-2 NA TGTGCCAGCAGCTGGGCTAGCACCAATGAGCAGTTCTTC CASSWASTNEQFF
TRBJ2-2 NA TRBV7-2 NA TGTGCCAGCAGCTTGGCTATAACGAACACCGGGGAGCTGTTTTTT CASSLAITNTGELFF
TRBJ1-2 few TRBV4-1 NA TGCGCCAGCAGCCAAACCAATCCCGGGACCCCGGACTATGGCTACACCTTC CASSQTNPGTPDYGYTF
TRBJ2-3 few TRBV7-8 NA TGTGCCAGCAGCGGGGCAGATACGCAGTATTTT CASSGADTQYF
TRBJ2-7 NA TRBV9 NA TGTGCCAGCAGCGGTGGGCCTCGACCATTTGACGAGCAGTACTTC CASSGGPRPFDEQYF
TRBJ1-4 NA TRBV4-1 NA TGCGCCAGCAGCCAAGGACCAGGAACGGCAACTAATGAAAAACTGTTTTTT CASSQGPGTATNEKLFF
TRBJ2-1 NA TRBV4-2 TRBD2 TGTGCCAGCAGCCAAGAATGGACGGGAGGTGGGAACAATGAGCAGTTCTTC CASSQEWTGGGNNEQFF
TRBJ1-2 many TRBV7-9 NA TGTGCCAGCAGATCAGGCTATGGCTACACCTTC CASRSGYGYTF
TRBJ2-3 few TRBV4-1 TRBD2 TGCGCCAGCAGCCAAGCGCTAGCGGGAGGCACAGATACGCAGTATTTT CASSQALAGGTDTQYF
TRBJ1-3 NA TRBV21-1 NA TGTGCCAGCAGCATTTGGGCCGTGTCCTCTGGAAACACCATATATTTT CASSIWAVSSGNTIYF
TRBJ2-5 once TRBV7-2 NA TGTGCCAGCAGCCGCCCTGGGGCGAACCAGTACTTC CASSRPGANQYF
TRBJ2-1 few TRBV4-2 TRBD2 TGTGCCAGCAGCTTCGGAGGTAGCGGGGACTCCTACAATGAGCAGTTCTTC CASSFGGSGDSYNEQFF
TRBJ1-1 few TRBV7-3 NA TGTGCCAGCAGCCTACACCTGAACACTGAAGCTTTCTTT CASSLHLNTEAFF
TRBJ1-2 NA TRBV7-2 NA TGTGCCAGCAGCCAATCGATTACAAGCTACACCTTC CASSQSITSYTF
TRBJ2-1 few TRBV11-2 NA TGTGCCAGCAGCTCCTCCCTCTTGAGGAATGAGCAGTTCTTC CASSSSLLRNEQFF
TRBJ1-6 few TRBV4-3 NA TGCGCCAGCAGCCAAGATTGGGGAACGGGGTCACCCCTCCACTTT CASSQDWGTGSPLHF
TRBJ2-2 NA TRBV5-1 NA TGCGCCAGCCGACGGGGGCAGAACACCGGGGAGCTGTTTTTT CASRRGQNTGELFF
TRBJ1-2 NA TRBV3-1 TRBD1 TGTGCCAGCAGCCCCGGGAGACAGGGCCGACTTACCTTC CASSPGRQGRLTF
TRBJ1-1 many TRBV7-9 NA TGTGCCAGCAGCTTTTTGGCCCCAGACGGTCTGAACACTGAAGCTTTCTTT CASSFLAPDGLNTEAFF
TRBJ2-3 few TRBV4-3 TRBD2 TGCGCCAGCAGCCAAGTTCTCAGCGGGGGTGTGGATACGCAGTATTTT CASSQVLSGGVDTQYF
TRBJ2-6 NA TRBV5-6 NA TGTGCCAGCAGCCCTGGGAGGTCTGGGGCCAACGTCCTGACTTTC CASSPGRSGANVLTF
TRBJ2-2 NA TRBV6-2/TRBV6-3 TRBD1 TGTGCCACTGATTCGCCGGGACAGGGGGCCGGCGGGGAGCTGTTTTTT CATDSPGQGAGGELFF
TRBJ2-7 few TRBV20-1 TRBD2 TGCAGTGCTAGACTAGCGGGAGTAGTCGAGCAGTACTTC CSARLAGVVEQYF
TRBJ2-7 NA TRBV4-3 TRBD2 TGCGCCAGCAGCCTGACCCTGACTAGCGGGAGTCTCGAGCAGTACTTC CASSLTLTSGSLEQYF